Sequencing of this TCR beta chain was carried out in a study of molecular identifiers for immune sequencing clone quantification. Overall study context: Four portions were sequenced after RNA from roughly 20,000 or 100,000 naive CD8 cells was split five ways in replicates.

This clonotype was counted at least ten times. Using its own MiXCR run on the PCR reads, TCRdb lists one record per CDR3 protein. The repertoire holds approximately 63,000 distinct CDR3 sequences, with 19% as singletons. Libraries of naive CD8 T cells were made from approximately 20,000 to 1,000,000 sorted cells. They used 10%, 30% or 50% RNA. The sorting of naive CD8 T cells used the CD8+CD4-CCR7+CD45RA+ phenotype. The sequenced sample consisted of naive CD8+ T cells from blood, with Jurkat cell RNA spiked in. This sample's subset: FACS-sorted CD8+CD4-CCR7+CD45RA+ naive T cells. The source of this sequence is a human donor in good health. Some libraries in this study had Jurkat cell RNA spiked in.

CDR3 residues: CASSLEQGRAYEQYF. In DNA, the CDR3 is TGTGCCAGCAGCTTAGAACAGGGTAGGGCCTACGAGCAGTACTTC. The chain employs TRBV7-6 and TRBJ2-7; a weak D match, TRBD1 (6 bases). V shed 1 base and J shed 2 bases, with 12 bases lying between them. Germline assignment: CDR1 SGHVS and CDR2 FNYEAQ. The CDR3 covers 15 residues.